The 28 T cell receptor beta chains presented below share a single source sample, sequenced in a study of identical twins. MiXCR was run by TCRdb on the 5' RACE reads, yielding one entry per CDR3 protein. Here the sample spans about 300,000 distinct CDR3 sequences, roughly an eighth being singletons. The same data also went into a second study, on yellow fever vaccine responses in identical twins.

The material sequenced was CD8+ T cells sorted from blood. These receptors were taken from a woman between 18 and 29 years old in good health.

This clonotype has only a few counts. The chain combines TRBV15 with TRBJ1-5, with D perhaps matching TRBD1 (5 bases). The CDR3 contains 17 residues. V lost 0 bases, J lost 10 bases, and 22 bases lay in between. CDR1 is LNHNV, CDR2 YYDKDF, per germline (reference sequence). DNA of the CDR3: TGTGCCACCAGCAGAGATTTGGGGCCCTTATCCCCCGGACCCCAGCATTTT. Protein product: CATSRDLGPLSPGPQHF.

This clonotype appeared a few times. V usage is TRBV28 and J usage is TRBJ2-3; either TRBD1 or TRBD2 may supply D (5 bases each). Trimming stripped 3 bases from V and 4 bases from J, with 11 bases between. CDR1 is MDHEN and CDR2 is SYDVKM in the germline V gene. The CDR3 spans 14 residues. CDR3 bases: TGTGCCAGCAGTTTCACGGTGGGGGCAGATACGCAGTATTTT. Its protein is CASSFTVGADTQYF.

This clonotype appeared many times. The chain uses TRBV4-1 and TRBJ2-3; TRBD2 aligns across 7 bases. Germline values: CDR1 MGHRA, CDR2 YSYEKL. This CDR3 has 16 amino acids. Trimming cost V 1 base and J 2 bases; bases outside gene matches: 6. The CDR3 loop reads CASSQGSGGPTDTQYF. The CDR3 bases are TGCGCCAGCAGCCAAGGGTCGGGAGGACCCACAGATACGCAGTATTTT.

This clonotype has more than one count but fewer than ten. The CDR3 nucleotides are TGTGCCAGCAGCCCCAGACAGGCCAGCTATGGCTACACCTTC. This gives the protein CASSPRQASYGYTF. J is TRBJ1-2 and V is TRBV14, with a weak D call TRBD1 (6 bases). V was shortened by 4 bases and J by 4 bases, with 13 bases between the two germline ends. CDR3 length: 14 amino acids. Per the germline V gene, CDR1 is SGHDN and CDR2 is FVKESK.

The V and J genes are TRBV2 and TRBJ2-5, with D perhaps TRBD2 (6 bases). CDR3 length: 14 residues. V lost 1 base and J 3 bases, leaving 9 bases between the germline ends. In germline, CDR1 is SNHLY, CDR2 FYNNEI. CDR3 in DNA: TGTGCCAGCAGTGAAGGGGGCGGGAAAGAGACCCAGTACTTC. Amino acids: CASSEGGGKETQYF. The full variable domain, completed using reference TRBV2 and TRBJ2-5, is EPEVTQTPSHQVTQMGQEVILRCVPISNHLYFYWYRQILGQKVEFLVSFYNNEISEKSEIFDDQFSVERPDGSNFTLKIRSTKLEDSAMYFCASSEGGGKETQYFGPGTRLLVL.

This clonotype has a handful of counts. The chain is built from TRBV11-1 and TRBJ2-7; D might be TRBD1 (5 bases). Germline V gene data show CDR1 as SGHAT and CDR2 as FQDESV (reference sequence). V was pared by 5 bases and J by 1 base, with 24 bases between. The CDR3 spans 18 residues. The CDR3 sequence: CASSPERVSGRRSYEQYF. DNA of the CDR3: TGTGCCAGCAGCCCCGAAAGAGTATCAGGGCGGCGGTCCTACGAGCAGTACTTC.

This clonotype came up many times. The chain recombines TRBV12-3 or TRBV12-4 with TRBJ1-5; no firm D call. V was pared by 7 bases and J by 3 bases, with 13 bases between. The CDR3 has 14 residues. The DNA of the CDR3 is TGTGCCAGCACCGCCGGACTGTTCAATCAGCCCCAGCATTTT. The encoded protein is CASTAGLFNQPQHF.

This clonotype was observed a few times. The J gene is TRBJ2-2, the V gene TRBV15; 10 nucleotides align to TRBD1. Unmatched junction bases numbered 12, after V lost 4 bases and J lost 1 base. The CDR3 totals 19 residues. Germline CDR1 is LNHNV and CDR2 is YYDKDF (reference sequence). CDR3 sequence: CATSNEVGDRGMNTGELFF. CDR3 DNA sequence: TGTGCCACCAGCAATGAAGTCGGGGACAGGGGTATGAACACCGGGGAGCTGTTTTTT. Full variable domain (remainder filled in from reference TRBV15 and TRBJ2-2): DAMVIQNPRYQVTQFGKPVTLSCSQTLNHNVMYWYQQKSSQAPKLLFHYYDKDFNNEADTPDNFQSRRPNTSFCFLDIRSPGLGDTAMYLCATSNEVGDRGMNTGELFFGEGSRLTVL.

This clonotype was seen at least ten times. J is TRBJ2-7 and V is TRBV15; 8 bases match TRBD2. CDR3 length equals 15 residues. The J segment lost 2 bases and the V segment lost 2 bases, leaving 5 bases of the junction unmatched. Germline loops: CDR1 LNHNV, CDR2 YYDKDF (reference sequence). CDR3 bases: TGTGCCACCAGCAGAACAACTAGCGGACCCTACGAGCAGTACTTC. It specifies CATSRTTSGPYEQYF.

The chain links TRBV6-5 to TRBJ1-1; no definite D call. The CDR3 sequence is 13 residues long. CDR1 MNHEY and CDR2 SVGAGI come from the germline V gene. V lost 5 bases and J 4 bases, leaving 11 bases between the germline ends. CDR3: CASSTRYSTEAFF. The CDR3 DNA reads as TGTGCCAGCAGTACGCGGTACAGCACTGAAGCTTTCTTT.

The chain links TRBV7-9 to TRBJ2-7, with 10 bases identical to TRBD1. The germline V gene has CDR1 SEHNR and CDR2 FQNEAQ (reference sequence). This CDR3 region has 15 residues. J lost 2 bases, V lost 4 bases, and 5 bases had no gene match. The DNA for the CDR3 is TGTGCCAGCAGCTCAGGGGACAGGGGAACCTACGAGCAGTACTTC. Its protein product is CASSSGDRGTYEQYF. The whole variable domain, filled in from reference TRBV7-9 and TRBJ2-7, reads DTGVSQNPRHKITKRGQNVTFRCDPISEHNRLYWYRQTLGQGPEFLTYFQNEAQLEKSRLLSDRFSAERPKGSFSTLEIQRTEQGDSAMYLCASSSGDRGTYEQYFGPGTRLTVT.

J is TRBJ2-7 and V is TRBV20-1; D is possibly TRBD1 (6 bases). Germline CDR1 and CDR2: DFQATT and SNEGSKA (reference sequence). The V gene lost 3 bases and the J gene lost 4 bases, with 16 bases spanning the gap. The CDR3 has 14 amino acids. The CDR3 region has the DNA TGCAGTGCTAGGGGGGCCAGAAGCTCATACGAGCAGTACTTC. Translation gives CSARGARSSYEQYF.

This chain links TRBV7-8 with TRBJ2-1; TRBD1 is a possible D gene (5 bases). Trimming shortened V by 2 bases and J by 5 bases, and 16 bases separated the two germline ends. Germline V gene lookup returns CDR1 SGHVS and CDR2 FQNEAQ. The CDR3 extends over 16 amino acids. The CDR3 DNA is TGTGCCAGCAGCTTAAGTCGGTGGGGCTTCCACAATGAGCAGTTCTTC. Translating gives CASSLSRWGFHNEQFF.

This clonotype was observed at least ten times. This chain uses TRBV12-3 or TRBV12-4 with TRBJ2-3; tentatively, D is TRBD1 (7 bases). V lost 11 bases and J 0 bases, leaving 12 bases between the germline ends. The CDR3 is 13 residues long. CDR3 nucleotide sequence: TGTGCCGGAGGGACAGCTAGCACAGATACGCAGTATTTT. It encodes CAGGTASTDTQYF.

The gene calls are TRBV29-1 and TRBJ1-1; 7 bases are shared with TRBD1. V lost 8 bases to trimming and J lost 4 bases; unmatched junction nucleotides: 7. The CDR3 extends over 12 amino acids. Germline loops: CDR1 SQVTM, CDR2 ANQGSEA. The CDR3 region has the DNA TGCAGCTGCCAGGGGGGGATCACTGAAGCTTTCTTT. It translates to CSCQGGITEAFF.

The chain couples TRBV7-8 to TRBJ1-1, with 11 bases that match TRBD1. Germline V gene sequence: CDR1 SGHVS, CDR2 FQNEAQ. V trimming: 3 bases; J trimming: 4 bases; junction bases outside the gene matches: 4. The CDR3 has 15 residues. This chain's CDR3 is CASSFGTGGSTEAFF. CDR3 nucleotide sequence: TGTGCCAGCAGCTTCGGGACAGGGGGGTCCACTGAAGCTTTCTTT.

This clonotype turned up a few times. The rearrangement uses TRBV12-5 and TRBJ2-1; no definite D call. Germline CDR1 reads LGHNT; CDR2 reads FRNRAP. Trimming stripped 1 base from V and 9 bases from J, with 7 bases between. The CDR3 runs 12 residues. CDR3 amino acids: CASGLGVIEQFF. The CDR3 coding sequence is TGTGCTAGTGGTTTGGGGGTTATTGAGCAGTTCTTC.

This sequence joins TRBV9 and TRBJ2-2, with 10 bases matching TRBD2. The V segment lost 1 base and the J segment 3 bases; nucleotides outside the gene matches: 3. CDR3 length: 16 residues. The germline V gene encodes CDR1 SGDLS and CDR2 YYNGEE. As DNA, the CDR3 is TGTGCCAGCAGCGTACGGCTAGCGGGGGACACCGGGGAGCTGTTTTTT. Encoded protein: CASSVRLAGDTGELFF.

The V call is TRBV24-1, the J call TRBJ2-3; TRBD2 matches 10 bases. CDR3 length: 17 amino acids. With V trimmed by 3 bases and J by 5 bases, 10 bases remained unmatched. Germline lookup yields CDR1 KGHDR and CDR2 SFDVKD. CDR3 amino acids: CATSDRASGSMIDTQYF. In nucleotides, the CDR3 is TGTGCCACCAGTGATAGGGCTAGCGGGAGCATGATAGATACGCAGTATTTT.

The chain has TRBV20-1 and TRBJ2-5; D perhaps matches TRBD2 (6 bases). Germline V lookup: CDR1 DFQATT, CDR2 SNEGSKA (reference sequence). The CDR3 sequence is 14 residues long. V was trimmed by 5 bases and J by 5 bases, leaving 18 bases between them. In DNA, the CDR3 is TGCAGTGCTGACGGCGGGGTATCCCCCGAGACCCAGTACTTC. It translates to CSADGGVSPETQYF.

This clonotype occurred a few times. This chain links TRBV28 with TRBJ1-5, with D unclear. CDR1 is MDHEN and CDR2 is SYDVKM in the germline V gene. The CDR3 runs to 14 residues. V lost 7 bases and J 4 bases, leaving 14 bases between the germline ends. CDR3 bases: TGTGCCAGCATCCCGCGGGGTATGAATCAGCCCCAGCATTTT. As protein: CASIPRGMNQPQHF.

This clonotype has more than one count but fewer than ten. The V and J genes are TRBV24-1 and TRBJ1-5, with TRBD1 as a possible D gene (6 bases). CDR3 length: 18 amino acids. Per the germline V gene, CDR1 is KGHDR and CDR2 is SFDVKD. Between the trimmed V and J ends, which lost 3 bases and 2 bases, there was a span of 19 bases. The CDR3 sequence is CATSDTRTVGSGNQPQHF. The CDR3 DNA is TGTGCCACCAGTGATACACGGACAGTCGGGAGTGGCAATCAGCCCCAGCATTTT.

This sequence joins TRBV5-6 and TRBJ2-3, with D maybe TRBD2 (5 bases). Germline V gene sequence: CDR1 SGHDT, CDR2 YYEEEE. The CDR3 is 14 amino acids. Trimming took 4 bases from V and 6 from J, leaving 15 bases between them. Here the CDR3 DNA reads TGTGCCAGCAGCCCCGGGGTCCACTCTGATACGCAGTATTTT. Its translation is CASSPGVHSDTQYF.

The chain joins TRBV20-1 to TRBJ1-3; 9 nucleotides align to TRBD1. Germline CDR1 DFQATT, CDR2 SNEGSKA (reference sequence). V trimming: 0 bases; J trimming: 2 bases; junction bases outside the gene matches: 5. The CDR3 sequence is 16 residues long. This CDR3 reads CSARERDRVAGNTIYF. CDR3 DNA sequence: TGCAGTGCTAGAGAGAGGGACAGGGTAGCTGGAAACACCATATATTTT.

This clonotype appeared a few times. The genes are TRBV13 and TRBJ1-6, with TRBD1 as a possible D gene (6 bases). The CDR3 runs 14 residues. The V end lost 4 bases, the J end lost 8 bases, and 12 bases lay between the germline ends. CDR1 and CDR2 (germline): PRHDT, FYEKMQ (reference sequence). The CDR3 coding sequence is TGTGCCAGCAGCTCTCCACAGGGTTATTCACCCCTCCACTTT. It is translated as CASSSPQGYSPLHF.

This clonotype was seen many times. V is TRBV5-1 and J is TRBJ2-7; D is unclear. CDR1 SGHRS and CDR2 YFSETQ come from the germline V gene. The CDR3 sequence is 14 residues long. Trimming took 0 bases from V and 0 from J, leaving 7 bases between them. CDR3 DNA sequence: TGCGCCAGCAGCTTGGGGACGGACTCCTACGAGCAGTACTTC. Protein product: CASSLGTDSYEQYF.

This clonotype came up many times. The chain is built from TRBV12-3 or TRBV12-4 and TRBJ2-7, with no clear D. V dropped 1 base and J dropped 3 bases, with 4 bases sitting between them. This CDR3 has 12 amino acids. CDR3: CASSLGYYEQYF. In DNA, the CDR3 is TGTGCCAGCAGTTTAGGCTACTACGAGCAGTACTTC.

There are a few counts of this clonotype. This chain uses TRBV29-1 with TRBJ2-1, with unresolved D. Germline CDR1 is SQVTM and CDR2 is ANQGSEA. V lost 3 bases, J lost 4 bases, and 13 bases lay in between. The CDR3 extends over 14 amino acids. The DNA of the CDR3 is TGCAGCGTTGATCTAAACCCGTCATACAATGAGCAGTTCTTC. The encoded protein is CSVDLNPSYNEQFF.